This TCR beta chain was captured by sequencing in a study of radiotherapy plus CTLA-4 blockade in lung cancer. Study background: An objective response was seen in about 18% of patients, and disease control in around 33%.

The protocol was immunoSEQ multiplex PCR, while the TCRdb copy is restricted to in-frame clones and leaves out a portion. The sample contains 65,000 to 90,000 clones, more than 75% of which appear only once. The CDR3 contains 11 residues. The J segment lost 7 bases and the V segment lost 6 bases, leaving 2 bases of the junction unmatched. Germline assignment: CDR1 SGHVS and CDR2 FQNEAQ. The chain uses TRBV7-8 and TRBJ1-1, with TRBD1 matching over 7 bases. Sequenced here: peripheral blood, sampled from a patient treated with radiotherapy plus ipilimumab. The source is a human donor with non-small cell lung cancer that progressed on radiotherapy plus ipilimumab. The CDR3 here is CASRRQGEAFF. The CDR3 DNA reads as TGTGCCAGCAGGCGACAGGGTGAAGCTTTCTTT.